The clone carrying this T cell receptor (beta chain) came up many times. Its antigen remains unidentified. The time point here: sample taken at primary tumor resection. Each CDR3 protein gets one entry after TCRdb re-called the 5' RACE reads with MiXCR. This table holds approximately 5,000 distinct CDR3 sequences, about 7.1% found once. The record originates from a study of spatial heterogeneity in lung cancer. The study's findings and limits: Counts of expanded alpha and beta TCRs within tumors tracked the tumor nonsynonymous mutation count.

The germline CDR1 and CDR2 sequences are SQVTM and ANQGSEA. V gave up 3 bases and J gave up 3 bases; unmatched junction bases: 4. The CDR3 has 14 amino acids. This chain connects TRBV29-1 to TRBJ1-3, with 8 bases that match TRBD1. This TCR was sampled from a male donor with early-stage non-small cell lung cancer. Material: lung tumor tissue, obtained at surgery. DNA of the CDR3: TGCAGCGTTGAGCAGGGGGCCGTTGGAAACACCATATATTTT. The encoded protein is CSVEQGAVGNTIYF.